The present entry profiles one T cell receptor beta chain with its context. Its antigen remains unknown. This CDR3 has 15 amino acids. Germline V gene lookup returns CDR1 SGHVS and CDR2 FNYEAQ. Researchers reported sorting every CD8+ T cell subset in triplicate, 300,000 to 350,000 cells per sort. Naive CD8+ T cells showed CD45RO-CCR7+CD27+CD95-. The data originate from a study of CXCR3-negative and CXCR3-positive naive CD8 T cells. Across the whole study: TRB reads totalled about 135 million, about 1.5 +/- 0.3 million per library.

Via 5' RACE with UMI labels, TRB cDNA libraries were prepared. TCRdb re-called the 5' RACE reads; one entry per CDR3 protein, DNA not given. The sample has around 92,000 distinct CDR3 sequences. Study-level results: Comparison of naive CXCR3-negative and CXCR3-positive cells revealed similar TRBV-TRBJ usage, while memory cells differed.

This clonotype originated in a human donor in good health. Some clones in this sample may be carry-over from other donors' samples. The sequenced material came from naive CXCR3- CD8+ T cells from blood. Described subset: CD45RO-CCR7+CD27+CD95- naive CD8+ T cells lacking CXCR3 (TNR3-). This chain joins TRBV7-6 and TRBJ2-3; TCRdb proposes TRBD1, but this gene call is untestable without DNA. The chain's CDR3 is CASSPNYGGADTQYF.